This T cell receptor (beta chain) was captured in a study of T cells in Graves' hyperthyroidism and ophthalmopathy. Across the study: Peripheral blood was drawn at first diagnosis, prior to all treatment.

Findings of the study overall: Peripheral blood also featured most of the thyroid clonotypes expanded above 0.001.

Hyperthyroidism, newly diagnosed and lasting under 2 months, affected patients aged 18 to 65. Germline CDR1 and CDR2: MDHEN and SYDVKM. CDR3 length: 12 residues. Trimming took off 7 bases at V and 4 bases at J, with 10 bases between the two ends. Amplification yielded TCR beta CDR3 regions, with RNA transcripts as the source. First-round RT-PCR targeting the TCR CDR3 was performed with the HTBI primer set. A single record per CDR3 protein comes from TCRdb applying MiXCR to the multiplex PCR reads. Of roughly 350,000 distinct CDR3 sequences listed, about 15% are singletons. This clonotype occurred many times. Its antigen is unidentified.

The receptor was derived from a woman aged 25 to 39 with Graves' hyperthyroidism. The sample consisted of blood. The chain combines TRBV28 with TRBJ1-2; D uncertain. The CDR3 loop is CASMASPYGYTF. CDR3 in DNA: TGTGCCAGCATGGCCTCCCCCTATGGCTACACCTTC.